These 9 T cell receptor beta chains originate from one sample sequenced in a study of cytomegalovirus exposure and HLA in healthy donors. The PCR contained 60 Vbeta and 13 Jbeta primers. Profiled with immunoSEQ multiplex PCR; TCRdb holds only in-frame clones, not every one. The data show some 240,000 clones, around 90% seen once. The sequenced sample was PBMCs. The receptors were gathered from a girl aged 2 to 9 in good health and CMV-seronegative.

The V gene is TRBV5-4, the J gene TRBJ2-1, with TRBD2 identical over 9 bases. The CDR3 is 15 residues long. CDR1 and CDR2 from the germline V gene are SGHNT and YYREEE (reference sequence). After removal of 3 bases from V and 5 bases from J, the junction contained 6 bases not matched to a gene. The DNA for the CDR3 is TGTGCCAGCAGCTCGGTAGCGGGGGCCCACAATGAGCAGTTCTTC. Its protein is CASSSVAGAHNEQFF.

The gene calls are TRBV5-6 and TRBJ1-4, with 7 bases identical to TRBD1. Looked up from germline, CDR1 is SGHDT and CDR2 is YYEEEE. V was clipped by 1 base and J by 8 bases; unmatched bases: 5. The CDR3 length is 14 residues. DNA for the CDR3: TGTGCCAGCAGCTTGATGGGACAGCTCGAAAAACTGTTTTTT. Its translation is CASSLMGQLEKLFF. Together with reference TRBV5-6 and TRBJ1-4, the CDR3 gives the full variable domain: DAGVTQSPTHLIKTRGQQVTLRCSPKSGHDTVSWYQQALGQGPQFIFQYYEEEERQRGNFPDRFSGHQFPNYSSELNVNALLLGDSALYLCASSLMGQLEKLFFGSGTQLSVL.

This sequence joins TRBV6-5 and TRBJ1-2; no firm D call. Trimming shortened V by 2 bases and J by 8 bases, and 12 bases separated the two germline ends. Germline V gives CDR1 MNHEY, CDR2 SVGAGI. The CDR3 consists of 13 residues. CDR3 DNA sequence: TGTGCCAGCAGTTACGGGGAGGGTCGGGGCTACACCTTC. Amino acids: CASSYGEGRGYTF.

CDR3 in DNA: TGTGCCAGCCGCCGGGGGAATCAGCCCCAGCATTTT. Translated: CASRRGNQPQHF. V and J are TRBV27 and TRBJ1-5; D possibly corresponds to TRBD1 (5 bases). Trimming pared 8 bases from V and 4 bases from J, leaving 9 bases between. The germline gives CDR1 MNHEY, CDR2 SMNVEV (reference sequence). The CDR3 totals 12 residues.

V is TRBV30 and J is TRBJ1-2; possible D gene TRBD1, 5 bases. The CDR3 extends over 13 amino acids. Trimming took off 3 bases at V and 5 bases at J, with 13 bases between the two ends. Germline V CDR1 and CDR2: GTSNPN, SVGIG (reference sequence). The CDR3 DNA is TGTGCCTGGAGAGCATCGGGGGGTTATGGCTACACCTTC. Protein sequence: CAWRASGGYGYTF.

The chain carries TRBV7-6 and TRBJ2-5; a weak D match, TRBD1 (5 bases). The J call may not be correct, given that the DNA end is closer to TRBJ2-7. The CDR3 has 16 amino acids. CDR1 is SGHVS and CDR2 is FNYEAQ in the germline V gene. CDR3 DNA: TGTGCCAGCAGCTTAAGGGGTACAATCTCACAAGACGAGCAGTACTTC. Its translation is CASSLRGTISQDEQYF.

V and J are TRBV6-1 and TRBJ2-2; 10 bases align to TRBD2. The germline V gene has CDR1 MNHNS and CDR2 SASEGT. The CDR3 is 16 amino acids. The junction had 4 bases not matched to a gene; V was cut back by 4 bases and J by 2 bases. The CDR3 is CASSGLAGENTGELFF. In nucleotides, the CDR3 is TGTGCCAGCAGTGGGCTAGCGGGAGAAAACACCGGGGAGCTGTTTTTT.

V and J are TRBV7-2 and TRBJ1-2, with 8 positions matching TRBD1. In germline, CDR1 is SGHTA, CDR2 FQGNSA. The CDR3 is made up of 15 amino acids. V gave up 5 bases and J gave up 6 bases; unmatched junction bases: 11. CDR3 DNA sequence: TGTGCCAGCAGCCCTCTGACAGGGGTAATGAATGGCTACACCTTC. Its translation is CASSPLTGVMNGYTF.

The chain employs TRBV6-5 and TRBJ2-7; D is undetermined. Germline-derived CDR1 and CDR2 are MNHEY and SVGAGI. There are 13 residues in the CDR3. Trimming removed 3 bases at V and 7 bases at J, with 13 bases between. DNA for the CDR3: TGTGCCAGCAGTTATTTCGAAGGAGCGGAGCAGTACTTC. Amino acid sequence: CASSYFEGAEQYF.